The 31 T cell receptor beta chains reported below all come from one sample, sequenced in a study of T cells in Graves' hyperthyroidism and ophthalmopathy. Amplification of TCR beta CDR3 regions was performed using RNA transcripts as template. The primer set for the first-round RT-PCR of the TCR CDR3 was HTBI. One entry per CDR3 protein, called by TCRdb with MiXCR from the multiplex PCR reads. Altogether 300,000 to 450,000 distinct CDR3 sequences are present, about a sixth being singletons, with the ten largest covering around a third. Sequencing was performed on blood. These receptors originate from a woman aged 25 to 39 with Graves' hyperthyroidism that later progressed to Graves' ophthalmopathy.

This clonotype was detected only a few times. The rearrangement joins TRBV4-1 to TRBJ1-3; no clear D. From germline, CDR1 is MGHRA and CDR2 YSYEKL. The CDR3 loop spans 16 amino acids. V shed 4 bases and J shed 0 bases, with 13 bases lying between them. CDR3: CASSRIAVSSGNTIYF. As DNA, the CDR3 is TGCGCCAGCAGCCGAATCGCAGTGAGCTCTGGAAACACCATATATTTT.

This clonotype was seen ten or more times. This chain connects TRBV27 to TRBJ2-1; 9 bases are shared with TRBD1. Germline values: CDR1 MNHEY, CDR2 SMNVEV (reference sequence). The CDR3 consists of 15 residues. With 7 bases clipped from V and 6 bases from J, the junction kept 10 bases outside the gene matches. DNA for the CDR3: TGTGCCAGCACCGGGGGGACAGGGTTGGTCAATGAGCAGTTCTTC. Its protein is CASTGGTGLVNEQFF.

As to this clonotype: At one boundary the junction diverges from the germline segment, which might be a read error. This rearrangement joins TRBV6-5 to TRBJ2-7; perhaps TRBD1 as D (6 bases). The germline gives CDR1 MNHEY, CDR2 SVGAGI. This CDR3 comprises 15 residues. This chain's CDR3 is CASSYYSGTKYEQYF. CDR3 nucleotide sequence: TGTGCCAGCAGCTACTACTCCGGGACAAAATACGAGCAGTACTTC.

This clonotype was detected a few times. The chain couples TRBV3-1 to TRBJ2-3, with 10 positions matching TRBD2. V trimming: 1 base; J trimming: 4 bases; junction bases outside the gene matches: 20. Per germline, CDR1 LGHDT and CDR2 YNNKEL (reference sequence). The CDR3 totals 21 residues. CDR3 sequence (DNA): TGTGCCAGCAGCCAAGTTGGTAGTACCGTGGCTAGCGGGAGTCGGGCAGATACGCAGTATTTT. Residues: CASSQVGSTVASGSRADTQYF.

The rearrangement uses TRBV14 and TRBJ1-1, with 7 nucleotides matching TRBD1. Losses at the gene ends were 4 bases for V and 1 base for J; bases not matched to a gene: 6. The length of the CDR3 is 15 residues. The germline V gene has CDR1 SGHDN and CDR2 FVKESK. The CDR3 region has the DNA TGTGCCAGCAGCCGCGCAGGGGGTAGGAACACTGAAGCTTTCTTT. Translating gives CASSRAGGRNTEAFF.

Worth noting for this clonotype: It may be a read error: a sequence one base away is much more abundant. The genes are TRBV24-1 and TRBJ2-3; possibly TRBD2 for D (5 bases). Per germline, CDR1 KGHDR and CDR2 SFDVKD. The CDR3 covers 16 residues. V was shortened by 6 bases and J by 2 bases, with 17 bases between the two germline ends. CDR3 sequence (DNA): TGTGCCACCAGTTACCCGGGATGGACGCTCACAGATACGCAGTATTTT. Translation gives CATSYPGWTLTDTQYF.

Many counts were recorded for this clonotype. The chain couples TRBV28 to TRBJ2-6; tentative D call: TRBD2 (5 bases). Trimming shortened V by 4 bases and J by 1 base, and 8 bases separated the two germline ends. The CDR3 is 15 amino acids. Per germline, CDR1 MDHEN and CDR2 SYDVKM. The CDR3 reads CASSSPGSGANVLTF. The DNA of the CDR3 is TGTGCCAGCAGTTCGCCGGGATCTGGGGCCAACGTCCTGACTTTC.

The rearrangement uses TRBV28 and TRBJ2-1; 9 nucleotides agree with TRBD2. After removal of 4 bases from V and 8 bases from J, the junction contained 27 bases not matched to a gene. The CDR3 loop spans 21 amino acids. Germline lookup yields CDR1 MDHEN and CDR2 SYDVKM. The CDR3 region is CASSYLGASSLPGLASYEQFF. DNA for the CDR3: TGTGCCAGCAGTTACCTGGGTGCCAGCTCACTCCCGGGACTAGCTAGTTATGAGCAGTTCTTC. Full variable domain (remainder filled in from reference TRBV28 and TRBJ2-1): DVKVTQSSRYLVKRTGEKVFLECVQDMDHENMFWYRQDPGLGLRLIYFSYDVKMKEKGDIPEGYSVSREKKERFSLILESASTNQTSMYLCASSYLGASSLPGLASYEQFFGPGTRLTVL.

This clonotype was detected ten times or more. The chain carries TRBV20-1 and TRBJ2-7, with 11 bases aligning to TRBD1. Per germline, CDR1 DFQATT and CDR2 SNEGSKA (reference sequence). The ends lost 5 bases at V and 0 bases at J; junction bases unmatched: 6. This CDR3 contains 15 residues. Here the CDR3 reads CSAAAGTGGSYEQYF. The CDR3 DNA follows: TGCAGTGCTGCCGCCGGGACAGGGGGCTCCTACGAGCAGTACTTC.

The table lists this clonotype with a few counts. The chain combines TRBV5-1 with TRBJ2-5, with D hard to call. The CDR3 totals 16 residues. Germline V CDR1 and CDR2: SGHRS, YFSETQ. V lost 2 bases to trimming and J lost 2 bases, with 16 bases between them. The CDR3 bases are TGCGCCAGCAGCTTTGGTAGGAAGAAGATTCAAGAGACCCAGTACTTC. As protein: CASSFGRKKIQETQYF.

Many counts were recorded for this clonotype. The chain combines TRBV2 with TRBJ2-7, with D tentatively TRBD2 (6 bases). The CDR3 extends over 15 amino acids. Germline V gene lookup returns CDR1 SNHLY and CDR2 FYNNEI. Trimming took 3 bases from V and 2 from J, leaving 14 bases between them. Written as DNA, the CDR3 is TGTGCCAGCAGTGAGATCAGGGACTGGGCCTACGAGCAGTACTTC. Protein sequence: CASSEIRDWAYEQYF.

Turning to this clonotype: A read error may be the cause here, since a much bigger clone is one base away. This sequence joins TRBV5-1 and TRBJ2-1; weak D call: TRBD2 (6 bases). The CDR3 loop spans 16 amino acids. Germline CDR1 reads SGHRS; CDR2 reads YFSETQ. Trimming left V 0 bases short and J 3 bases short, with 13 bases between. The CDR3 DNA sequence: TGCGCCAGCAGCTTGGGGGTTATGGGACTCTACAATGAGCAGTTCTTC. Translating gives CASSLGVMGLYNEQFF. Filled out from reference TRBV5-1 and TRBJ2-1, the complete variable domain reads KAGVTQTPRYLIKTRGQQVTLSCSPISGHRSVSWYQQTPGQGLQFLFEYFSETQRNKGNFPGRFSGRQFSNSRSEMNVSTLELGDSALYLCASSLGVMGLYNEQFFGPGTRLTVL.

This clonotype was seen a single time. The gene calls are TRBV12-3 or TRBV12-4 and TRBJ2-2; the match to TRBD2 covers 8 bases. The CDR3 extends over 15 amino acids. V gave up 3 bases and J gave up 7 bases; unmatched junction bases: 7. This chain's CDR3 is CASSLVAGSDGELFF. The CDR3 coding sequence is TGTGCCAGCAGTTTGGTAGCGGGAAGCGACGGGGAGCTGTTTTTT.

This clonotype came up a few times. The V gene is TRBV20-1, the J gene TRBJ2-6; TRBD2 matches at 8 bases. The trim removed 6 bases at V and 3 bases at J, leaving 19 bases unmatched. This CDR3 has 19 amino acids. Germline V gene lookup returns CDR1 DFQATT and CDR2 SNEGSKA (reference sequence). As DNA, the CDR3 is TGCAGTGCCCCACTCGGTAGGCTAGCGGGTTTCATTGGGGCCAACGTCCTGACTTTC. Protein product: CSAPLGRLAGFIGANVLTF.

The chain uses TRBV28 and TRBJ1-2; a possible D gene is TRBD1 (5 bases). Trimming removed 10 bases from V and 2 bases from J, with 17 bases in between. The CDR3 length is 14 residues. The germline V gene encodes CDR1 MDHEN and CDR2 SYDVKM. The CDR3 loop reads CATTAGAPNYGYTF. The CDR3 DNA sequence: TGTGCCACCACGGCCGGGGCTCCGAACTATGGCTACACCTTC.

This clonotype turned up a few times. The J gene is TRBJ1-1, the V gene TRBV6-1; 10 bases are shared with TRBD1. The CDR3 has 16 amino acids. The V segment lost 1 base and the J segment 3 bases; nucleotides outside the gene matches: 5. Germline V CDR1 and CDR2: MNHNS, SASEGT. As DNA, the CDR3 is TGTGCCAGCAGTGAAGTTGGGACAGGGGACCACACTGAAGCTTTCTTT. As protein: CASSEVGTGDHTEAFF.

This clonotype was found many times. The chain employs TRBV6-1 and TRBJ2-1; D remains unclear. Per the germline V gene, CDR1 is MNHNS and CDR2 is SASEGT. V lost 4 bases, J lost 0 bases, and 13 bases lay in between. There are 16 residues in the CDR3. The chain's CDR3 is CASSVIAWSSYNEQFF. CDR3 nucleotides: TGTGCCAGCAGTGTTATCGCCTGGAGCTCCTACAATGAGCAGTTCTTC.

This clonotype was observed a few times. The V and J genes are TRBV20-1 and TRBJ1-2; D is uncertain. Germline CDR1 reads DFQATT; CDR2 reads SNEGSKA (reference sequence). CDR3 length equals 14 residues. V was shortened by 7 bases and J by 8 bases, with 23 bases between the two germline ends. CDR3 amino acids: CSVGFGGAVLGYTF. CDR3 in DNA: TGCAGTGTCGGGTTCGGAGGCGCGGTGTTAGGCTACACCTTC.

V and J are TRBV28 and TRBJ1-2; the D is unclear. The V and J ends lost 4 bases and 1 base respectively, with 7 bases between them. The CDR3 contains 13 residues. Looked up from germline, CDR1 is MDHEN and CDR2 is SYDVKM. CDR3 region: CASSSQNNYGYTF. In nucleotides, the CDR3 is TGTGCCAGCAGTTCACAAAATAACTATGGCTACACCTTC.

In this sample, this clonotype turned up many times. This chain links TRBV11-2 with TRBJ1-1; D call uncertain. CDR1 and CDR2 (germline): SGHAT, FQNNGV. V lost 3 bases to trimming and J lost 1 base, with 3 bases between them. The CDR3 length is 12 residues. The CDR3 here is CASSFSNTEAFF. The CDR3 nucleotides are TGTGCCAGCAGCTTTTCGAACACTGAAGCTTTCTTT.

The V and J genes are TRBV6-1 and TRBJ1-2; tentatively, D is TRBD1 (5 bases). The CDR3 is 13 amino acids. Trimming took 1 base from V and 5 from J, leaving 8 bases between them. Germline CDR1 reads MNHNS; CDR2 reads SASEGT. CDR3 amino acids: CASSEGAGYGYTF. Here the CDR3 DNA reads TGTGCCAGCAGTGAAGGGGCAGGGTATGGCTACACCTTC.

The chain combines TRBV11-2 with TRBJ2-1; D possibly corresponds to TRBD1 (5 bases). V was shortened by 5 bases and J by 2 bases, with 13 bases between the two germline ends. This CDR3 comprises 15 residues. Germline V CDR1 and CDR2: SGHAT, FQNNGV. CDR3 DNA: TGTGCCAGCAGCGCTCAGACAGAGGCCTACAATGAGCAGTTCTTC. Translation gives CASSAQTEAYNEQFF.

The chain carries TRBV4-1 and TRBJ1-6, with D possibly being TRBD1 (6 bases). V lost 1 base and J 7 bases, leaving 17 bases between the germline ends. Germline V gives CDR1 MGHRA, CDR2 YSYEKL. This CDR3 has 17 residues. CDR3 nucleotides: TGCGCCAGCAGCCAAGTAAACATTGGACAGAGAAATTCACCCCTCCACTTT. This codes for CASSQVNIGQRNSPLHF.

This clonotype was seen a few times. The chain carries TRBV28 and TRBJ1-5; tentatively, D is TRBD1 (6 bases). Trimming pared 7 bases from V and 1 base from J, leaving 23 bases between. Per germline, CDR1 MDHEN and CDR2 SYDVKM. The CDR3 is 18 amino acids. The CDR3 sequence is CASTPSVGARGSNQPQHF. DNA for the CDR3: TGTGCCAGCACCCCTTCGGTGGGGGCCAGGGGAAGCAATCAGCCCCAGCATTTT.

V and J are TRBV20-1 and TRBJ2-5, with TRBD2 matching 8 bases. Germline V lookup: CDR1 DFQATT, CDR2 SNEGSKA (reference sequence). The CDR3 is 16 residues long. J was trimmed by 1 base and V by 0 bases; bases with no gene match: 7. Here the CDR3 DNA reads TGCAGTGCTAGAGATTATACCGGGGGGGCCCAAGAGACCCAGTACTTC. This encodes CSARDYTGGAQETQYF.

This clonotype has ten or more counts. The chain joins TRBV6-2 or TRBV6-3 to TRBJ1-4; maybe TRBD1 (5 bases). The germline CDR1 and CDR2 sequences are MNHEY and SVGEGT. The CDR3 is made up of 14 amino acids. V was cut by 4 bases and J by 4 bases, with 10 bases left in between. Written as DNA, the CDR3 is TGTGCCAGCAGTTCACAGGAGTTTAATGAAAAACTGTTTTTT. Amino acid sequence: CASSSQEFNEKLFF.

This clonotype showed up many times. The chain has TRBV20-1 and TRBJ1-5; 11 bases map to TRBD1. V lost 4 bases, J lost 7 bases, and 12 bases stayed unmatched. Germline loops: CDR1 DFQATT, CDR2 SNEGSKA (reference sequence). This CDR3 contains 16 residues. Here the CDR3 reads CSAKDRDRGNWQPQHF. CDR3 DNA sequence: TGCAGTGCTAAAGACCGGGACAGGGGGAATTGGCAGCCCCAGCATTTT.

In its sample, this clonotype was seen a few times. With a much larger clone just one base away, this may be a read error. As the CDR3 is not closed by the conserved phenylalanine or tryptophan, this likely results from a read error. This rearrangement joins TRBV28 to TRBJ2-3; D is unclear. Germline CDR1 is MDHEN and CDR2 is SYDVKM. The CDR3 is 14 residues long. Trimming took 4 bases from V and 0 from J, leaving 8 bases between them. The CDR3, as DNA: TGTGCCAGCAGTTCAAGATCCAGCACAGATACGCAGTATCTT. Protein product: CASSSRSSTDTQYL.

This clonotype was counted many times. CDR3 protein: CASAGTLNTEAFF. For the CDR3, the DNA is TGTGCCAGTGCAGGAACCCTGAACACTGAAGCTTTCTTT. This sequence joins TRBV2 and TRBJ1-1; D is undetermined. Germline CDR1 and CDR2: SNHLY and FYNNEI. The CDR3 loop spans 13 amino acids. Trimming stripped 9 bases from V and 0 bases from J, with 11 bases between.

This clonotype was detected only a few times. The genes are TRBV6-2 or TRBV6-3 and TRBJ2-4; no reliable D call. Per germline, CDR1 MNHEY and CDR2 SVGEGT. V shed 8 bases and J shed 5 bases, with 4 bases lying between them. The CDR3 extends over 10 amino acids. The CDR3 DNA sequence: TGTGCCAGCGGAGAAAACATTCAGTACTTC. Protein sequence: CASGENIQYF.

The sample holds many counts of this clonotype. The rearrangement joins TRBV2 to TRBJ2-3; no definite D call. The CDR3 spans 12 residues. CDR1 SNHLY and CDR2 FYNNEI come from the germline V gene. The ends were cut back, 9 bases at V and 0 bases at J, with 7 bases in the middle. The CDR3 region has the DNA TGTGCCAGTCACAAGAGCACAGATACGCAGTATTTT. Protein: CASHKSTDTQYF.